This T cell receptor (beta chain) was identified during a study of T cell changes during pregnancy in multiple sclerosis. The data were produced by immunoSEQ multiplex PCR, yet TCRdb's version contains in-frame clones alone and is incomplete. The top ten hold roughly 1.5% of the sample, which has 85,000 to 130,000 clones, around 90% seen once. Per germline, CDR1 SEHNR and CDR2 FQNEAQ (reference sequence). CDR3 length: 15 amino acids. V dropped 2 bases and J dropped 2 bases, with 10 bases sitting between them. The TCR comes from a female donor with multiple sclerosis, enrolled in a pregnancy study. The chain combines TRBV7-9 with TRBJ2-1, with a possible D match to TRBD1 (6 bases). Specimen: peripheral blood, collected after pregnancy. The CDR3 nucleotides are TGTGCCAGCAGCTTACAGACAGGACCCTACAATGAGCAGTTCTTC. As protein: CASSLQTGPYNEQFF. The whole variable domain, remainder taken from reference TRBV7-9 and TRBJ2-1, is DTGVSQNPRHKITKRGQNVTFRCDPISEHNRLYWYRQTLGQGPEFLTYFQNEAQLEKSRLLSDRFSAERPKGSFSTLEIQRTEQGDSAMYLCASSLQTGPYNEQFFGPGTRLTVL.